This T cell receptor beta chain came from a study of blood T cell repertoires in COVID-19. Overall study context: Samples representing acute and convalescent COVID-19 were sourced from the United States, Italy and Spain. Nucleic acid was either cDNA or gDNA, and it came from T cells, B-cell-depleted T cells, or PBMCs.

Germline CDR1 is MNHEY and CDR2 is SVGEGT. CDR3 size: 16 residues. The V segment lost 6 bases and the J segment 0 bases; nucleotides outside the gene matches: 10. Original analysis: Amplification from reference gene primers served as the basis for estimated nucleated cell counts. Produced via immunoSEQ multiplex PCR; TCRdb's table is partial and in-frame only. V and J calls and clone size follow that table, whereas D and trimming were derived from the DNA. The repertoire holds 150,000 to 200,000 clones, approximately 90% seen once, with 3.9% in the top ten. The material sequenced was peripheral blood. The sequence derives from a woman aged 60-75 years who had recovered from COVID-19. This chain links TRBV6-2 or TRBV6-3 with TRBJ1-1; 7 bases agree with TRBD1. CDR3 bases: TGTGCCAGCAGCAAACCACAGGGGCAGGTGAACACTGAAGCTTTCTTT. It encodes CASSKPQGQVNTEAFF.